A selection of T cell receptor beta chains follows, all from one sample in a study of OX40 agonist ivuxolimab in advanced cancers. Generated by immunoSEQ multiplex PCR, the TCRdb table keeps only in-frame clones and is missing some. In the table there are over 75,000 clones, roughly 91% of which are singletons. The source material was CD4+ or CD8+ T cells sorted from blood, sampled in a trial of the OX40 agonist ivuxolimab. All receptors derive from an adult with an advanced solid tumor such as melanoma, head and neck, liver or kidney cancer. CDR3s include the opening cysteine and the closing phenylalanine or tryptophan. The D gene is left open where the match is weak.

cdr3_length	d_call	v_call	j_call	cdr3_aa	cdr3_nt
16	TRBD1	TRBV7-2	TRBJ2-1	CASSSPDRTIYNEQFF	TGTGCCAGCAGCTCCCCGGACAGGACCATCTACAATGAGCAGTTCTTC
16	NA	TRBV18	TRBJ1-2	CASSPGFEVQGHGYTF	TGTGCCAGCTCACCTGGATTCGAAGTTCAGGGGCATGGCTACACCTTC
15	TRBD2	TRBV18	TRBJ2-1	CASSPSGRARNEQFF	TGTGCCAGCTCACCTAGCGGGAGGGCCCGCAATGAGCAGTTCTTC
14	NA	TRBV6-5	TRBJ1-2	CASSYSDKVHGYTF	TGTGCCAGCAGTTACTCGGACAAGGTCCATGGCTACACCTTC
13	TRBD1	TRBV7-2	TRBJ1-1	CASSLDGGRGAFF	TGTGCCAGCAGCTTAGATGGGGGCAGGGGGGCTTTCTTT
12	TRBD1	TRBV10-3	TRBJ1-1	CAISSDRVGAFF	TGTGCCATCAGCTCGGACAGGGTGGGGGCTTTCTTT
17	NA	TRBV11-3	TRBJ1-3	CASSLGSGLFSGNTIYF	TGTGCCAGCAGCTTAGGTTCGGGACTGTTCTCTGGAAACACCATATATTTT
15	NA	TRBV11-3	TRBJ2-5	CASSSPGHWQETQYF	TGTGCCAGCAGCTCTCCCGGACATTGGCAAGAGACCCAGTACTTC
13	NA	TRBV5-1	TRBJ1-1	CASRTGGNTEAFF	TGCGCCAGCAGAACCGGGGGGAACACTGAAGCTTTCTTT
15	NA	TRBV30	TRBJ1-5	CAWSGQLYSNQPQHF	TGTGCCTGGAGTGGACAGTTATATAGCAATCAGCCCCAGCATTTT
16	TRBD1	TRBV5-6	TRBJ1-1	CASRPSRGRGNTEAFF	TGTGCCAGCAGACCTTCCAGGGGGCGAGGGAACACTGAAGCTTTCTTT
16	TRBD2	TRBV7-9	TRBJ2-1	CASSLAGLAVYNEQFF	TGTGCCAGCAGCTTAGCGGGACTAGCGGTTTACAATGAGCAGTTCTTC
12	NA	TRBV6-5	TRBJ1-1	CASSYLDTEAFF	TGTGCCAGCAGTTATCTGGACACTGAAGCTTTCTTT
14	NA	TRBV18	TRBJ2-7	CASSPSGTLNEQYF	TGTGCCAGCTCACCAAGCGGGACACTCAACGAGCAGTACTTC
15	NA	TRBV11-3	TRBJ1-2	CASSLEGSQNYGYTF	TGTGCCAGCAGCTTAGAGGGGAGTCAAAACTATGGCTACACCTTC
14	TRBD2	TRBV6-5	TRBJ2-3	CASNVAGGYGTQYF	TGTGCCAGCAACGTAGCGGGAGGTTATGGTACGCAGTATTTT
15	TRBD1	TRBV19	TRBJ1-5	CASMGQPYSNQPQHF	TGTGCCAGTATGGGACAGCCTTATAGCAATCAGCCCCAGCATTTT
15	TRBD1	TRBV7-2	TRBJ2-3	CASSWGQGATDTQYF	TGTGCCAGCAGCTGGGGACAGGGGGCCACAGATACGCAGTATTTT
11	NA	TRBV6-1	TRBJ2-5	CASRTQETQYF	TGTGCCAGCAGAACCCAAGAGACCCAGTACTTC
12	NA	TRBV14	TRBJ1-3	CASSQSGNTIYF	TGTGCCAGCAGCCAATCTGGAAACACCATATATTTT
15	NA	TRBV5-5	TRBJ2-6	CASSRTGTGANVLTF	TGTGCCAGCAGCCGCACAGGGACTGGGGCCAACGTCCTGACTTTC
14	TRBD1	TRBV5-6	TRBJ2-7	CASSAGTGIYEQYF	TGTGCCAGCAGCGCCGGGACAGGGATCTACGAGCAGTACTTC
19	TRBD2	TRBV4-3	TRBJ2-3	CASSQGYLASGRRTDTQYF	TGCGCCAGCAGCCAAGGGTACTTGGCTAGCGGGAGGAGGACGGATACGCAGTATTTT
16	TRBD1	TRBV5-1	TRBJ2-1	CASSLAVGGLSNEQFF	TGCGCCAGCAGCTTGGCGGTAGGGGGCTTGAGCAATGAGCAGTTCTTC
15	TRBD1	TRBV6-1	TRBJ2-2	CASSDRGLNTGELFF	TGTGCCAGCAGTGACAGGGGGCTTAACACCGGGGAGCTGTTTTTT
14	TRBD1	TRBV5-8	TRBJ1-4	CASSLGLWQGELFF	TGTGCCAGCAGCTTGGGTCTGTGGCAGGGGGAACTGTTTTTT
20	NA	TRBV18	TRBJ2-5	CASSPPGGGSGVGDQETQYF	TGTGCCAGCTCACCACCTGGTGGGGGGAGTGGTGTCGGTGACCAAGAGACCCAGTACTTC
16	TRBD2	TRBV9	TRBJ2-1	CASSVGTSGVHNEQFF	TGTGCCAGCAGCGTAGGCACTAGCGGGGTACACAATGAGCAGTTCTTC
14	TRBD1	TRBV28	TRBJ2-7	CASSPTGDTYEQYF	TGTGCCAGCAGCCCCACAGGGGATACCTACGAGCAGTACTTC
15	TRBD1	TRBV5-1	TRBJ1-4	CASKFRTGFREKLFF	TGCGCCAGCAAATTCCGGACAGGGTTTCGGGAAAAACTGTTTTTT
15	NA	TRBV21-1	TRBJ2-7	CASSKEGTDNYEQYF	TGTGCCAGCAGCAAAGAGGGGACGGATAACTACGAGCAGTACTTC
13	TRBD1	TRBV5-5	TRBJ1-2	CASVATGGYGYTF	TGTGCCAGCGTTGCAACAGGGGGATATGGCTACACCTTC
14	TRBD1	TRBV28	TRBJ1-4	CASRGTGGSQALFF	TGTGCCAGTCGAGGGACAGGAGGGTCGCAGGCACTGTTTTTT
18	NA	TRBV11-2	TRBJ2-6	CASSLVRQANSGANVLTF	TGTGCCAGCAGCTTAGTGAGACAGGCAAACTCTGGGGCCAACGTCCTGACTTTC
15	TRBD2	TRBV11-3	TRBJ2-1	CASSLGAGVYNEQFF	TGTGCCAGCAGCTTAGGAGCGGGAGTTTACAATGAGCAGTTCTTC
15	NA	TRBV29-1	TRBJ1-1	CSVDGARGPNTEAFF	TGCAGCGTTGACGGGGCCAGGGGTCCTAACACTGAAGCTTTCTTT
13	TRBD1	TRBV6-6	TRBJ1-2	CASRPGQVYGYTF	TGTGCCAGCAGGCCCGGACAGGTCTATGGCTACACCTTC
15	NA	TRBV7-3	TRBJ1-1	CASSLTAVPNTEAFF	TGTGCCAGCAGCTTAACGGCTGTCCCGAACACTGAAGCTTTCTTT
14	NA	TRBV29-1	TRBJ1-2	CSVEEWGGVYGYTF	TGCAGCGTTGAAGAATGGGGGGGCGTCTATGGCTACACCTTC
17	TRBD2	TRBV5-6	TRBJ2-7	CASSLAGGGERSYEQYF	TGTGCCAGCAGCCTGGCCGGGGGAGGGGAAAGATCTTACGAGCAGTACTTC
12	NA	TRBV7-9	TRBJ2-2	CASRQAGRELFF	TGTGCCAGCAGACAGGCCGGCCGGGAGCTGTTTTTT
16	NA	TRBV28	TRBJ2-3	CASSSLGGGDTDTQYF	TGTGCCAGCAGCTCCCTAGGGGGAGGGGACACAGATACGCAGTATTTT
13	TRBD1	TRBV29-1	TRBJ1-4	CSVGQGLGEKLFF	TGCAGCGTTGGACAGGGGCTCGGTGAAAAACTGTTTTTT
16	NA	TRBV7-9	TRBJ2-5	CASSLGTGIVEETQYF	TGTGCCAGCAGCTTGGGAACAGGGATCGTCGAAGAGACCCAGTACTTC
15	TRBD1	TRBV2	TRBJ1-3	CASSPGTANGNTIYF	TGTGCCAGCAGTCCCGGGACAGCTAATGGAAACACCATATATTTT
13	TRBD1	TRBV29-1	TRBJ2-2	CSVEETGAGELFF	TGCAGCGTTGAGGAGACAGGGGCCGGGGAGCTGTTTTTT
18	TRBD1	TRBV28	TRBJ2-7	CASSFSPGLGTGSTEQYF	TGTGCCAGCAGTTTCTCTCCAGGCCTCGGGACAGGGTCAACCGAGCAGTACTTC
13	TRBD1	TRBV29-1	TRBJ2-7	CNCPGTESYEQYF	TGCAACTGCCCCGGGACAGAGTCCTACGAGCAGTACTTC
18	TRBD2	TRBV14	TRBJ2-2	CASSLLGTGLALAGELFF	TGTGCCAGCAGCCTCCTAGGCACGGGACTAGCACTCGCCGGGGAGCTGTTTTTT
13	NA	TRBV11-2	TRBJ2-1	CASSLVAYNEQFF	TGTGCCAGCAGCTTAGTGGCCTACAATGAGCAGTTCTTC
15	TRBD1	TRBV7-2	TRBJ2-1	CASSPDRGTYNEQFF	TGTGCCAGCAGCCCAGACAGGGGAACCTACAATGAGCAGTTCTTC
12	NA	TRBV7-9	TRBJ1-2	CASSWTEHGYTF	TGTGCCAGCAGCTGGACAGAACATGGCTACACCTTC